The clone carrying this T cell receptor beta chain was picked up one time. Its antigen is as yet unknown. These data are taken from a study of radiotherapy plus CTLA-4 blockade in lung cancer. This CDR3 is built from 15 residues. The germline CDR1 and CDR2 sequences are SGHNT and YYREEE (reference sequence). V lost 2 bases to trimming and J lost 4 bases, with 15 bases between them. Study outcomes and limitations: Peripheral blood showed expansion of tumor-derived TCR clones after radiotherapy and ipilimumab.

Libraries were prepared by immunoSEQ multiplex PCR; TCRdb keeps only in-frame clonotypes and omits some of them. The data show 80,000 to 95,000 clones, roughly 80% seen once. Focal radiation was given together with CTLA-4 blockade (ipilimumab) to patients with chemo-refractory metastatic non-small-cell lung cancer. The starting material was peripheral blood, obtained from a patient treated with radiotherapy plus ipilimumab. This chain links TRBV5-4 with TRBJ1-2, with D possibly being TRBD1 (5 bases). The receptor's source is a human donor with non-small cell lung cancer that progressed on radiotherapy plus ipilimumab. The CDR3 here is CASSLLEGRAYGYTF. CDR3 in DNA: TGTGCCAGCAGCTTATTGGAGGGGAGAGCCTATGGCTACACCTTC.